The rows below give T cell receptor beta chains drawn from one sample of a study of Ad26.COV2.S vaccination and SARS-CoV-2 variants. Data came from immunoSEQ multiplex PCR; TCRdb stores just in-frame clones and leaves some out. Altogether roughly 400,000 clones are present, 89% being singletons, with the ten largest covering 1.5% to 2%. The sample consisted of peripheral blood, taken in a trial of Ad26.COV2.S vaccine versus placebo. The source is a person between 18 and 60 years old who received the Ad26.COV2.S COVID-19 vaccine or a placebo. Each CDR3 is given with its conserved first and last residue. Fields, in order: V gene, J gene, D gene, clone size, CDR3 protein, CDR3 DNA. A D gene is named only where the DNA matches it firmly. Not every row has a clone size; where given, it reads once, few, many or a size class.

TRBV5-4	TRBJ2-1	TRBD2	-	CASSSDPSGANNEQFF	TGTGCCAGCAGCTCCGACCCTAGCGGGGCCAACAATGAGCAGTTCTTC
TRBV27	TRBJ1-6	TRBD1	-	CASSLSRGQRSPLHF	TGTGCCAGCAGTTTATCCAGGGGGCAGAGGTCACCCCTCCACTTT
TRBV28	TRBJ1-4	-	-	CASLGNRGEKLFF	TGTGCCAGCTTGGGTAATCGGGGCGAAAAACTGTTTTTT
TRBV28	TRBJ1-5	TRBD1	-	CASSLRGQGALQPQHF	TGTGCCAGCAGTTTAAGAGGACAGGGGGCTCTGCAGCCCCAGCATTTT
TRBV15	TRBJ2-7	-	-	CATSRDTFSSSYF	TGTGCCACCAGCAGAGATACTTTCAGTTCCTCGTACTTC
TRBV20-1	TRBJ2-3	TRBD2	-	CSASRWTSAMTDTQYF	TGCAGTGCCAGTCGTTGGACTAGCGCGATGACAGATACGCAGTATTTT
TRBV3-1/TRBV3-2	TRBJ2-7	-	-	CASSNLIHEQYF	TGTGCCAGCAGCAACCTTATCCACGAGCAGTACTTC
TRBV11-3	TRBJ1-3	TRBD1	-	CASSLDGQGIGNTIYF	TGTGCCAGCAGCTTGGATGGACAGGGTATAGGAAACACCATATATTTT
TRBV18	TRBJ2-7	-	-	CASSRGTEGGEQYF	TGTGCCAGCTCACGGGGGACCGAGGGTGGCGAGCAGTACTTC
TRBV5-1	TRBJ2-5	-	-	CASSTDSNQETQYF	TGCGCCAGCAGCACGGACTCGAACCAAGAGACCCAGTACTTC
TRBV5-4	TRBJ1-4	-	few	CASSLAQATGNEKLFF	TGTGCCAGCAGCTTGGCCCAGGCCACAGGGAATGAAAAACTGTTTTTT
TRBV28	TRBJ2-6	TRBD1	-	CASSPRTGKSSGANVLTF	TGTGCCAGCAGCCCCCGGACAGGGAAAAGCTCTGGGGCCAACGTCCTGACTTTC
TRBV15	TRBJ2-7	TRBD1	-	CATSRDPGTASYEQYF	TGTGCCACCAGCAGAGACCCTGGGACAGCCTCCTACGAGCAGTACTTC
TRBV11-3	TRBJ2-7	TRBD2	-	CASSLMGTSDHEQYF	TGTGCCAGCAGCTTAATGGGGACTAGCGATCACGAGCAGTACTTC
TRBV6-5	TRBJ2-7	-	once	CASRVGYEQYF	TGTGCCAGCAGGGTTGGATACGAGCAGTACTTC
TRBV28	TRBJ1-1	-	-	CASSPVGTEAFF	TGTGCCAGCAGTCCGGTGGGTACTGAAGCTTTCTTT
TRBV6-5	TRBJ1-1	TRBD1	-	CASSPSTGRNTEAFF	TGTGCCAGCAGTCCGTCGACAGGGCGTAACACTGAAGCTTTCTTT
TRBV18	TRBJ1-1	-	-	CASSPRSWNTEAFF	TGTGCCAGCTCACCAAGAAGCTGGAACACTGAAGCTTTCTTT
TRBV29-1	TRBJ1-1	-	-	CSVDSAGIGAEAFF	TGCAGCGTTGACTCGGCAGGAATTGGGGCTGAAGCTTTCTTT
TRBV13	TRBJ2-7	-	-	CASSLPGGEQYF	TGTGCCAGCAGCTTACCTGGGGGCGAGCAGTACTTC
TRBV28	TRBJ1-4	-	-	CASSPGAPTNEKLFF	TGTGCCAGCAGCCCCGGGGCACCAACTAATGAAAAACTGTTTTTT
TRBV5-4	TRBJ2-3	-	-	CASSLYGETDTQYF	TGTGCCAGCAGCTTGTACGGGGAGACAGATACGCAGTATTTT
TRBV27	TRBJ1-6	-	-	CASSLGTFNSPLHF	TGTGCCAGCAGTTTGGGGACTTTTAATTCACCCCTCCACTTT
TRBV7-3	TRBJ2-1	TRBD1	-	CASSRGQAYNEQFF	TGTGCCAGCAGCCGCGGACAGGCCTACAATGAGCAGTTCTTC
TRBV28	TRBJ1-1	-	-	CASSFGSRRVTEAFF	TGTGCCAGCAGTTTTGGGTCTAGGCGGGTAACTGAAGCTTTCTTT
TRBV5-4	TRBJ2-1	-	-	CASSYPGFEQFF	TGTGCCAGCAGCTATCCAGGATTCGAGCAGTTCTTC
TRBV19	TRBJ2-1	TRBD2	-	CASSGLAGVLEQFF	TGTGCCAGCTCTGGACTAGCGGGAGTGCTTGAGCAGTTCTTC
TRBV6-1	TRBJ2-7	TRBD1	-	CASSAKAGTGFYEQYF	TGTGCCAGCAGTGCTAAGGCCGGGACAGGGTTCTACGAGCAGTACTTC
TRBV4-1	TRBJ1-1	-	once	CASSQGQRTEAFF	TGCGCCAGCAGCCAAGGGCAAAGAACTGAAGCTTTCTTT
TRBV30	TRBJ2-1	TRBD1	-	CAWSVTSGGTYEQFF	TGTGCCTGGAGTGTTACGTCAGGGGGCACGTATGAGCAGTTCTTC
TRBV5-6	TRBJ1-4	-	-	CASSRYAVRDEKLFF	TGTGCCAGCAGCCGCTACGCCGTAAGGGATGAAAAACTGTTTTTT
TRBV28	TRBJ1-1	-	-	CASSLSRGVWNKDTEAFF	TGTGCCAGCAGTTTAAGCCGAGGGGTGTGGAATAAGGACACTGAAGCTTTCTTT
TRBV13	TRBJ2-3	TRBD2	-	CASSVLAGVDPDTQYF	TGTGCCAGCAGCGTATTAGCGGGAGTAGACCCAGATACGCAGTATTTT
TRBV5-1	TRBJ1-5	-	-	CASSLVGAVNQPQHF	TGCGCCAGCAGCTTGGTGGGGGCTGTTAATCAGCCCCAGCATTTT
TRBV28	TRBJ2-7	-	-	CASSDPTSHRYEQYF	TGTGCCAGCAGCGACCCGACTAGTCATCGATACGAGCAGTACTTC
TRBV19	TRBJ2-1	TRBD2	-	CASSIGLAGAKSSYNEQFF	TGTGCCAGTAGTATTGGGCTAGCGGGAGCGAAGAGCTCCTACAATGAGCAGTTCTTC
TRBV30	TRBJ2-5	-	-	CAWSLGETQYF	TGTGCCTGGAGTCTGGGGGAGACCCAGTACTTC
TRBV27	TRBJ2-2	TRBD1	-	CASRTGVFAGELFF	TGTGCCAGCAGAACAGGGGTGTTCGCCGGGGAGCTGTTTTTT
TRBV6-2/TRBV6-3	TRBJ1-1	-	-	CASSYIGNSMNTEAFF	TGTGCCAGCAGTTACATCGGAAACAGTATGAACACTGAAGCTTTCTTT
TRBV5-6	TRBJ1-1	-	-	CASSLGFGDTEAFF	TGTGCCAGCAGCTTGGGTTTTGGGGACACTGAAGCTTTCTTT
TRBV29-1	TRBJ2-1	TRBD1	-	CSVDTGVWDEQFF	TGCAGCGTTGACACAGGGGTCTGGGATGAGCAGTTCTTC
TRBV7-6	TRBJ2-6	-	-	CASSVQGSGANVLTF	TGTGCCAGCAGCGTACAGGGCTCTGGGGCCAACGTCCTGACTTTC
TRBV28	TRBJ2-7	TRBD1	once	CASRGDRDEQYF	TGTGCCAGCAGGGGGGACAGGGACGAGCAGTACTTC
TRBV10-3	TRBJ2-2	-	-	CAISESSSGELFF	TGTGCCATCAGTGAGTCGTCTAGCGGGGAGCTGTTTTTT
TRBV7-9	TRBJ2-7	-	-	CASSSPDTAVYEQYF	TGTGCCAGCAGCTCCCCGGACACGGCCGTCTACGAGCAGTACTTC
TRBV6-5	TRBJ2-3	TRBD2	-	CASRPTSGGTDTQYF	TGTGCCAGCAGACCGACTAGCGGGGGCACAGATACGCAGTATTTT
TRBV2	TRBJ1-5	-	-	CASSGPSGLQQPQHF	TGTGCCAGCAGTGGCCCGTCAGGACTCCAGCAGCCCCAGCATTTT
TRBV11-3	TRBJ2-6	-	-	CASSLTGANVLTF	TGTGCCAGCAGCTTAACTGGGGCCAACGTCCTGACTTTC
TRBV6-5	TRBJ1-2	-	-	CARGTGGSNYGYTF	TGTGCCAGGGGGACCGGGGGAAGTAACTATGGCTACACCTTC